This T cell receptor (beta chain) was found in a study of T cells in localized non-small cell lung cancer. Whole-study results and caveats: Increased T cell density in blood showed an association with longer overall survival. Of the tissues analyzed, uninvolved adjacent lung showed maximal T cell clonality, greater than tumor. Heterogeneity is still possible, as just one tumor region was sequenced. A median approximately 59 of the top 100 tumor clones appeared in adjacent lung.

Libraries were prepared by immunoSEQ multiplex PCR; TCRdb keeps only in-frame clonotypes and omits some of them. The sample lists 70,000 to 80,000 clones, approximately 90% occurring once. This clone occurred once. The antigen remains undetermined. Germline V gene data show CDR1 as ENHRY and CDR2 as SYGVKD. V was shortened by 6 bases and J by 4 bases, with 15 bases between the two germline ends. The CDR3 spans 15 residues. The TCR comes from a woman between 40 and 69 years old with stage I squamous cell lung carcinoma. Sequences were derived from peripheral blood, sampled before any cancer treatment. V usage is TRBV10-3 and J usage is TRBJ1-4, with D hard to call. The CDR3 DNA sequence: TGTGCCATCAGCGCCGGCGCGGCAGATAATGAAAAACTGTTTTTT. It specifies CAISAGAADNEKLFF.